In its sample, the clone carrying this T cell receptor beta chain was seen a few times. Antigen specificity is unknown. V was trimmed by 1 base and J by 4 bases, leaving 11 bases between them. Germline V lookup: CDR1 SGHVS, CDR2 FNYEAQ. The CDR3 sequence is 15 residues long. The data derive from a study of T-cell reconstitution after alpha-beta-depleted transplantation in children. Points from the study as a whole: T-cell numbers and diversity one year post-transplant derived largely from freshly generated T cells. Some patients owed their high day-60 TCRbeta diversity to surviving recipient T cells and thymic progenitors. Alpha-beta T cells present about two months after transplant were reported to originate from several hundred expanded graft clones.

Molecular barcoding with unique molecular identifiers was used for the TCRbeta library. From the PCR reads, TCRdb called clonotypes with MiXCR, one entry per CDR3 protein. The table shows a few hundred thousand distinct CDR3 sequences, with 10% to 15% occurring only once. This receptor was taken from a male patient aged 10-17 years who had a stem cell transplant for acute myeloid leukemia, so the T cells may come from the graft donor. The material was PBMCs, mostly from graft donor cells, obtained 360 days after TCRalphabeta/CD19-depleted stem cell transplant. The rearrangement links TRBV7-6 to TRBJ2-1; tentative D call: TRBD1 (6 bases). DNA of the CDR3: TGTGCCAGCAGCTTAGTAGGGGACACTTACAATGAGCAGTTCTTC. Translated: CASSLVGDTYNEQFF.